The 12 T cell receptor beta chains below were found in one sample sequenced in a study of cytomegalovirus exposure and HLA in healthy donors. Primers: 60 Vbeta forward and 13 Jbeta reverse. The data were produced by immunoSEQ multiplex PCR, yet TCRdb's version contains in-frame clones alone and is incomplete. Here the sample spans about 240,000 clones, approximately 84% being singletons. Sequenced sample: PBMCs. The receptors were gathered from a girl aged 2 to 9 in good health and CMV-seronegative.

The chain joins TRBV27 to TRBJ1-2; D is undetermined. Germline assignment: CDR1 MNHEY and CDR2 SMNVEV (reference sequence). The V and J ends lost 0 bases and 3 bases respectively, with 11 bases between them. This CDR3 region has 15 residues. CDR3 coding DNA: TGTGCCAGCAGTTTATCCGTGGAGACGCACTATGGCTACACCTTC. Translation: CASSLSVETHYGYTF.

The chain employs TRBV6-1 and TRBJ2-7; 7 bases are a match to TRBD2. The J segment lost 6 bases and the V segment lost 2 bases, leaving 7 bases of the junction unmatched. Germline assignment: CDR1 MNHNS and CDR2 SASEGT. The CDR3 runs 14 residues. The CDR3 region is CASSEWEGASEQYF. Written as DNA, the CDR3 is TGTGCCAGCAGTGAATGGGAGGGAGCCAGCGAGCAGTACTTC.

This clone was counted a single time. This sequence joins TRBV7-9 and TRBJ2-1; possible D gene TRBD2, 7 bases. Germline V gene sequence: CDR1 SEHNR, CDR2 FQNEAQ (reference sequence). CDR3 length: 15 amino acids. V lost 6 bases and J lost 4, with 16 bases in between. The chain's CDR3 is CASRRGTGQYNEQFF. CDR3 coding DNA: TGTGCCAGCAGGCGGGGGACTGGACAGTACAATGAGCAGTTCTTC.

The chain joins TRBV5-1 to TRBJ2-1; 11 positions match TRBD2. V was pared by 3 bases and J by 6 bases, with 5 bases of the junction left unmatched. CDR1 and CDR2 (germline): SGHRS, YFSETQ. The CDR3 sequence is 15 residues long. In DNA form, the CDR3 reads TGCGCCAGCAGCTCGGCGGGACTAGCGGCCAATGAGCAGTTCTTC. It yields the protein CASSSAGLAANEQFF.

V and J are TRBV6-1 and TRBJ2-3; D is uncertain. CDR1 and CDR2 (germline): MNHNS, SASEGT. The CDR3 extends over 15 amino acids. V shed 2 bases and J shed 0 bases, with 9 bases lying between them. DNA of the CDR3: TGTGCCAGCAGTGAACGGTCCGTTAGCACAGATACGCAGTATTTT. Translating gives CASSERSVSTDTQYF.

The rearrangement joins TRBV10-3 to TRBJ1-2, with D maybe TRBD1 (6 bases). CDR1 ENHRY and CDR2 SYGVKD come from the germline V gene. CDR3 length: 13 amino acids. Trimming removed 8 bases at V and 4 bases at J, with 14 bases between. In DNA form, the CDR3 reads TGTGCCATCGAGGGGGAAACGGGCTATGGCTACACCTTC. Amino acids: CAIEGETGYGYTF.

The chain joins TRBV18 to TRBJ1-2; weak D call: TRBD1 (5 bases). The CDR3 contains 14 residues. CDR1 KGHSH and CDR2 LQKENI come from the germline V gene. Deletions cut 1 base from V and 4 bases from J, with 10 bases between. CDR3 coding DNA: TGTGCCAGCTCACCACAGGGGAGGGGCTATGGCTACACCTTC. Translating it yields CASSPQGRGYGYTF.

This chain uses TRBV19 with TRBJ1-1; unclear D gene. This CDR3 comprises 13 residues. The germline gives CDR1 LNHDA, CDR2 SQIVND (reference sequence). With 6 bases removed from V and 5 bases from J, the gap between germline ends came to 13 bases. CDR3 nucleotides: TGTGCCAGTAGGGATCAGGCATATACTGAAGCTTTCTTT. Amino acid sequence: CASRDQAYTEAFF.

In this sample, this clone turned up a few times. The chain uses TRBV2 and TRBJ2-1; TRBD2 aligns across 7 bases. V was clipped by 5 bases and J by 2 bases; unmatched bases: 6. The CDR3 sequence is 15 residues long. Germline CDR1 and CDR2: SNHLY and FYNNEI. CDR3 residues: CASSYWGGTYNEQFF. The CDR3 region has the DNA TGTGCCAGCAGTTACTGGGGGGGAACCTACAATGAGCAGTTCTTC. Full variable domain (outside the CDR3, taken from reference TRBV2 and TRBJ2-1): EPEVTQTPSHQVTQMGQEVILRCVPISNHLYFYWYRQILGQKVEFLVSFYNNEISEKSEIFDDQFSVERPDGSNFTLKIRSTKLEDSAMYFCASSYWGGTYNEQFFGPGTRLTVL.

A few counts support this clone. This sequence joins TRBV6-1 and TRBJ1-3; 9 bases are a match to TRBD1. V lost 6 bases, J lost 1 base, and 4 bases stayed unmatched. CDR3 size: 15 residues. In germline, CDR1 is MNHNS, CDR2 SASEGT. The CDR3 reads CASSYRGLSGNTIYF. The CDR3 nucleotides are TGTGCCAGCAGCTACAGGGGGCTATCTGGAAACACCATATATTTT.

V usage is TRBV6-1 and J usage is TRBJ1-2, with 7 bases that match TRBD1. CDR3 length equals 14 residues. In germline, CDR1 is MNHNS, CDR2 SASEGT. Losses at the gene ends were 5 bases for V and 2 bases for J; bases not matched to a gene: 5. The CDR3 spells CASSTRQGNYGYTF. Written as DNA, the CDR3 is TGTGCCAGCAGTACAAGACAGGGCAACTATGGCTACACCTTC.

CDR3 bases: TGTGCCAGCACCAAACTAGCGGCTAGCACAGATACGCAGTATTTT. Its protein is CASTKLAASTDTQYF. This chain joins TRBV28 and TRBJ2-3; 8 bases align to TRBD2. Trimming removed 7 bases from V and 0 bases from J; junction bases left unmatched: 6. This CDR3 spans 15 amino acids. CDR1 is MDHEN, CDR2 SYDVKM, per germline.